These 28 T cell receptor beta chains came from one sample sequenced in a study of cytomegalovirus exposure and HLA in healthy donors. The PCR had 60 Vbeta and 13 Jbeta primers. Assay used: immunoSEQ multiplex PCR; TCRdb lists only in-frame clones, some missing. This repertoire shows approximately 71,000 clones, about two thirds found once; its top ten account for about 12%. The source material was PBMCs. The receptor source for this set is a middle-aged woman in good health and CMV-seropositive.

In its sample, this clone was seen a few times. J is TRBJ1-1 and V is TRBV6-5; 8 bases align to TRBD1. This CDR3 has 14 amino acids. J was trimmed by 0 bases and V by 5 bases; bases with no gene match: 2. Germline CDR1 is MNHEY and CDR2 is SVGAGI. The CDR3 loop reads CASSRDRMNTEAFF. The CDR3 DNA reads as TGTGCCAGCAGTCGGGACAGGATGAACACTGAAGCTTTCTTT.

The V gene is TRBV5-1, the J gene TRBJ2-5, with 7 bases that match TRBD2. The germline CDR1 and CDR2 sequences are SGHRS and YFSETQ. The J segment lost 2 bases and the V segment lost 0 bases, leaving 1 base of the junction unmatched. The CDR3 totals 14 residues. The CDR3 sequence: CASSLAGGQETQYF. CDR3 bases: TGCGCCAGCAGCTTGGCGGGGGGACAAGAGACCCAGTACTTC. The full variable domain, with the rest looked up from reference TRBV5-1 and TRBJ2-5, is KAGVTQTPRYLIKTRGQQVTLSCSPISGHRSVSWYQQTPGQGLQFLFEYFSETQRNKGNFPGRFSGRQFSNSRSEMNVSTLELGDSALYLCASSLAGGQETQYFGPGTRLLVL.

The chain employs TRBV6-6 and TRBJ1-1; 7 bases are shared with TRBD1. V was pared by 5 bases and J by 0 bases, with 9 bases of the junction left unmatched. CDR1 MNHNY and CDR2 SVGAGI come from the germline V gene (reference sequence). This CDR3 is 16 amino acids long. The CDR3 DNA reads TGTGCCAGCAGTACCTGGACAGGAACCATGAACACTGAAGCTTTCTTT. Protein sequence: CASSTWTGTMNTEAFF.

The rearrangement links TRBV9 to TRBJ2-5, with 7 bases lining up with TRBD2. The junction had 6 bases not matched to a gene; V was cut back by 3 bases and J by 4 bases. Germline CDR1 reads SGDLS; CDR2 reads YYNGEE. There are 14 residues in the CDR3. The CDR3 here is CASSAGGRGETQYF. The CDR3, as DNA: TGTGCCAGCAGCGCGGGGGGTAGGGGAGAGACCCAGTACTTC. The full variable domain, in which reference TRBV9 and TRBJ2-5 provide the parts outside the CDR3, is DSGVTQTPKHLITATGQRVTLRCSPRSGDLSVYWYQQSLDQGLQFLIQYYNGEERAKGNILERFSAQQFPDLHSELNLSSLELGDSALYFCASSAGGRGETQYFGPGTRLLVL.

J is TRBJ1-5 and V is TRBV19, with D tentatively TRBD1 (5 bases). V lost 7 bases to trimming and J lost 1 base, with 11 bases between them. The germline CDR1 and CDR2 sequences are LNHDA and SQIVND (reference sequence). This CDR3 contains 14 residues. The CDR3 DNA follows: TGTGCCAGTACACCCAGACAGAGCAATCAGCCCCAGCATTTT. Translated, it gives CASTPRQSNQPQHF.

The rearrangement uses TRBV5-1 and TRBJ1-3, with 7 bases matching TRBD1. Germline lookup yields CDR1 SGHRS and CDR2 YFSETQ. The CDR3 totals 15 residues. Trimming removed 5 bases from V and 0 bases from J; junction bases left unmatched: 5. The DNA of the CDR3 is TGCGCCAGCAGTCGGGACAGTAACTCTGGAAACACCATATATTTT. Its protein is CASSRDSNSGNTIYF.

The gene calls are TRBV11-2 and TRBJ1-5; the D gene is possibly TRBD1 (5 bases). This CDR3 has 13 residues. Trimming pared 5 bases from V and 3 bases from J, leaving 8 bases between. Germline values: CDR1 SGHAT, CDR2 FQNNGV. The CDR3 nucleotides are TGTGCCAGCAGCCAGGGTCTCAATCAGCCCCAGCATTTT. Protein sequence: CASSQGLNQPQHF.

The DNA for the CDR3 is TGCAGACCTAGTTCCTTCGTCAATTCACCCCTCCACTTT. Its translation: CRPSSFVNSPLHF. The rearrangement uses TRBV29-1 and TRBJ1-6; D unclear. Germline loops: CDR1 SQVTM, CDR2 ANQGSEA. The CDR3 covers 13 residues.

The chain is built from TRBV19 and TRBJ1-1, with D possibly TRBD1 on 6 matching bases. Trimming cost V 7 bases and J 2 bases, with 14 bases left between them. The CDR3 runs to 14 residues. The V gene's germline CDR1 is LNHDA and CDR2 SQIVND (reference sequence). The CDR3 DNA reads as TGTGCCAGTAAGTTTTTGGACAGAAACACTGAAGCTTTCTTT. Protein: CASKFLDRNTEAFF.

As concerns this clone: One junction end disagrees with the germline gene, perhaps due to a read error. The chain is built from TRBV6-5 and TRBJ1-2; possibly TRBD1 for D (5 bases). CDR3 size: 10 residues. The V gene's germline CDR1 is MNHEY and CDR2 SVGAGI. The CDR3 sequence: CASRRQLTYF. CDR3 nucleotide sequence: TGTGCCAGCAGGCGACAGTTAACCTACTTC.

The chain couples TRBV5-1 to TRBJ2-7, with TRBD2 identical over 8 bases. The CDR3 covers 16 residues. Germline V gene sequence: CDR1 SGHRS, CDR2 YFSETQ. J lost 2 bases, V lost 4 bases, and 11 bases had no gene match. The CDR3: CASSRLTSGATYEQYF. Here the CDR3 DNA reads TGCGCCAGCAGCCGCCTAACTAGCGGCGCCACCTACGAGCAGTACTTC.

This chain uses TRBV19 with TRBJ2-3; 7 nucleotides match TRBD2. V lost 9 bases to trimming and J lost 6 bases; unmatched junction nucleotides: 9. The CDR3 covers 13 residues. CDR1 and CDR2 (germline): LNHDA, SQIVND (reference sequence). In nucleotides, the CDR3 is TGTGCCAGCCACTGGGGGGGTTCGGATACGCAGTATTTT. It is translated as CASHWGGSDTQYF.

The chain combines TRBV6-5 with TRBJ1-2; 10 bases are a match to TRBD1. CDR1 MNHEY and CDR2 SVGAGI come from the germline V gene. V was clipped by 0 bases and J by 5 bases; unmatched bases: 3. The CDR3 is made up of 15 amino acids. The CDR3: CASSYSDRGGYGYTF. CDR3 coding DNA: TGTGCCAGCAGTTACTCGGACAGGGGGGGATATGGCTACACCTTC.

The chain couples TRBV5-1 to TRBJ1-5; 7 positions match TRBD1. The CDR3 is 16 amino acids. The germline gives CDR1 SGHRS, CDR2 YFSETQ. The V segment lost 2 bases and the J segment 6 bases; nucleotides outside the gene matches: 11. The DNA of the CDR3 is TGCGCCAGCAGCTTCGAACCGACAGGGATGGGTCAGCCCCAGCATTTT. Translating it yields CASSFEPTGMGQPQHF.

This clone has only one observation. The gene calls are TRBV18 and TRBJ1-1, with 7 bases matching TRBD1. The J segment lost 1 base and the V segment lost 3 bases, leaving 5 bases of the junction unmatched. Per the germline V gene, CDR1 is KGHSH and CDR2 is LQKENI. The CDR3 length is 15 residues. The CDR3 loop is CASSPRDSQNTEAFF. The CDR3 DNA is TGTGCCAGCTCACCCCGGGACAGCCAGAACACTGAAGCTTTCTTT.

CDR3 coding DNA: TGTGCTAGTGACAAGGGGGAGAGTGGCACTGAAGCTTTCTTT. It encodes CASDKGESGTEAFF. The chain carries TRBV12-5 and TRBJ1-1; perhaps TRBD1 as D (6 bases). The CDR3 covers 14 residues. The V end was cut by 7 bases, the J end by 4 bases, with 16 bases between. Germline values: CDR1 LGHNT, CDR2 FRNRAP.

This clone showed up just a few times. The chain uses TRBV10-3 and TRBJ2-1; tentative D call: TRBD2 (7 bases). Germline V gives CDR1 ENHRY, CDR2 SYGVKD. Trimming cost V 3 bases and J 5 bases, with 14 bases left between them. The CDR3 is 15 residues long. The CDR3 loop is CAISDRGGPHNEQFF. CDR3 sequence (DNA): TGTGCCATCAGTGATCGCGGGGGCCCTCACAATGAGCAGTTCTTC.

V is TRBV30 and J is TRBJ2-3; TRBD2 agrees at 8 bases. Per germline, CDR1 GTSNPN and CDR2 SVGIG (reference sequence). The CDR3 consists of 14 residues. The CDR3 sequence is CACPGRDGSHTQYF. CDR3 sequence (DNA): TGTGCTTGTCCCGGGAGGGACGGGTCTCATACGCAGTATTTT.

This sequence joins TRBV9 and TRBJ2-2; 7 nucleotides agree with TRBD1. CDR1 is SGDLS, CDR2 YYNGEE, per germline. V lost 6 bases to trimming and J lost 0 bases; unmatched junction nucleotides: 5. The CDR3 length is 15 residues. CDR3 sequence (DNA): TGTGCCAGCACCCAAACAGGGGCGAACACCGGGGAGCTGTTTTTT. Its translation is CASTQTGANTGELFF.

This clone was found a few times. CDR3 amino acids: CASSYNGGNEQFF. CDR3 nucleotides: TGTGCCAGCAGCTATAACGGAGGGAATGAGCAGTTCTTC. The genes are TRBV5-4 and TRBJ2-1, with TRBD2 as a possible D gene (6 bases). CDR1 and CDR2 from the germline V gene are SGHNT and YYREEE (reference sequence). Between the trimmed V and J ends, which lost 3 bases and 7 bases, there was a span of 11 bases. This CDR3 region has 13 residues.

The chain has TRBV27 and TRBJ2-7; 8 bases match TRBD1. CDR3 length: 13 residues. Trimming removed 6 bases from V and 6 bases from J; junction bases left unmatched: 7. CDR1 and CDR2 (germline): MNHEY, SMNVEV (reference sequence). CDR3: CASSLTTGAEQYF. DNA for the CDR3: TGTGCCAGCAGCCTCACGACAGGGGCCGAGCAGTACTTC.

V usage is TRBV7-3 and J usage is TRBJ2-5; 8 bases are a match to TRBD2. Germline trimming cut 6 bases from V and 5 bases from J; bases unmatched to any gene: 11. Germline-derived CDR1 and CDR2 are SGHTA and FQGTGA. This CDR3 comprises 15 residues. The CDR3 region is CASRVAGTPGETQYF. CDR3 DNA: TGTGCCAGCAGAGTAGCGGGGACTCCGGGGGAGACCCAGTACTTC.

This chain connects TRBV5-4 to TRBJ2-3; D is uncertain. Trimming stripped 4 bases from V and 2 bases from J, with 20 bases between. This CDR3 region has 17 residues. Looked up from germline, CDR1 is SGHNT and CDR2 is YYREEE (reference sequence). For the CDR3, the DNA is TGTGCCAGCAGCCTATCGCCCTTCGCGGAGACCACAGATACGCAGTATTTT. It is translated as CASSLSPFAETTDTQYF.

For the CDR3, the DNA is TGTGCCAGCAGCTGGGGGACAGGGTCTAGCTCCTACGAGCAGTACTTC. Encoded protein: CASSWGTGSSSYEQYF. The V gene is TRBV7-2, the J gene TRBJ2-7, with TRBD1 matching over 9 bases. The CDR3 is 16 amino acids. V lost 4 bases, J lost 0 bases, and 7 bases stayed unmatched. Germline CDR1 reads SGHTA; CDR2 reads FQGNSA. The full variable domain, with the rest looked up from reference TRBV7-2 and TRBJ2-7, is GAGVSQSPSNKVTEKGKDVELRCDPISGHTALYWYRQSLGQGLEFLIYFQGNSAPDKSGLPSDRFSAERTGGSVSTLTIQRTQQEDSAVYLCASSWGTGSSSYEQYFGPGTRLTVT.

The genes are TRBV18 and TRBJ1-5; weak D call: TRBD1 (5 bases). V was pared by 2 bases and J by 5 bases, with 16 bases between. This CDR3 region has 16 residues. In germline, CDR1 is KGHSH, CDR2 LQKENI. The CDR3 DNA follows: TGTGCCAGCTCACCATCGGGGGTTTTATTTGATCAGCCCCAGCATTTT. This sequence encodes CASSPSGVLFDQPQHF.

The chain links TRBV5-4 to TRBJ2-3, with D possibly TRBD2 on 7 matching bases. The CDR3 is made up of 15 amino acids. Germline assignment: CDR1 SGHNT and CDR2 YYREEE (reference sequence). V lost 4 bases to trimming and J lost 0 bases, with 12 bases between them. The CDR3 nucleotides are TGTGCCAGCAGCCTAGGGGGGGCTAGCACAGATACGCAGTATTTT. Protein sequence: CASSLGGASTDTQYF.

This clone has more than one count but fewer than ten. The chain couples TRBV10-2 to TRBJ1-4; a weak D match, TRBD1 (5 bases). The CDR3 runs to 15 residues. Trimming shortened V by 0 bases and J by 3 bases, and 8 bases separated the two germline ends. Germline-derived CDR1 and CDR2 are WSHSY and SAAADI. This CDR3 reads CASSESRGANEKLFF. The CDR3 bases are TGCGCCAGCAGTGAGTCTAGGGGTGCTAATGAAAAACTGTTTTTT.

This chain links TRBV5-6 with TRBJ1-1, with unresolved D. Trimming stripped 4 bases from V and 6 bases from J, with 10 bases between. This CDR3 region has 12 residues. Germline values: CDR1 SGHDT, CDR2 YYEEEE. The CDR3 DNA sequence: TGTGCCAGCAGCGCCACAGTCTCTGAAGCTTTCTTT. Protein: CASSATVSEAFF.